A single sample is the source of the 10 T cell receptor beta chains below, sequenced in a study of blood T cell repertoires in COVID-19. Here immunoSEQ multiplex PCR was the method, and the copy in TCRdb shows in-frame clones only, minus some. The table includes 65,000 to 90,000 clones, 75% to 95% detected once. The sequenced material came from peripheral blood. The source is a human donor in a cohort sampled during active COVID-19.

This clone has more than one count but fewer than ten. The CDR3 reads CATSDYGVRTGELFF. DNA for the CDR3: TGTGCCACCAGTGATTACGGGGTAAGGACCGGGGAGCTGTTTTTT. The chain couples TRBV24-1 to TRBJ2-2, with a weak D call TRBD2 (5 bases). V dropped 2 bases and J dropped 5 bases, with 11 bases sitting between them. The length of the CDR3 is 15 residues. Germline CDR1 KGHDR, CDR2 SFDVKD.

The rearrangement joins TRBV29-1 to TRBJ1-1; tentatively, D is TRBD1 (6 bases). V was shortened by 4 bases and J by 0 bases, with 33 bases between the two germline ends. This CDR3 region has 21 residues. Germline CDR1 and CDR2: SQVTM and ANQGSEA. The CDR3 DNA reads as TGCAGCGTTGTTGGTCGTCCCGCCCTGCCCGGGGGGGCTACTATGAACACTGAAGCTTTCTTT. Translation gives CSVVGRPALPGGATMNTEAFF. Variable domain in full (rest from reference TRBV29-1 and TRBJ1-1): SAVISQKPSRDICQRGTSLTIQCQVDSQVTMMFWYRQQPGQSLTLIATANQGSEATYESGFVIDKFPISRPNLTFSTLTVSNMSPEDSSIYLCSVVGRPALPGGATMNTEAFFGQGTRLTVV.

The chain carries TRBV30 and TRBJ1-2, with D unresolved. The ends were cut back, 1 base at V and 0 bases at J, with 12 bases in the middle. The CDR3 has 15 amino acids. CDR1 GTSNPN and CDR2 SVGIG come from the germline V gene (reference sequence). CDR3 sequence: CAWSAGGGPNYGYTF. Here the CDR3 DNA reads TGTGCCTGGAGTGCCGGCGGCGGCCCTAACTATGGCTACACCTTC. The entire variable domain, with the rest obtained from reference TRBV30 and TRBJ1-2, is as follows: SQTIHQWPATLVQPVGSPLSLECTVEGTSNPNLYWYRQAAGRGLQLLFYSVGIGQISSEVPQNLSASRPQDRQFILSSKKLLLSDSGFYLCAWSAGGGPNYGYTFGSGTRLTVV.

This chain links TRBV30 with TRBJ2-2; tentatively, D is TRBD2 (6 bases). The V end was cut by 4 bases, the J end by 4 bases, with 13 bases between. CDR1 and CDR2 (germline): GTSNPN, SVGIG (reference sequence). This CDR3 has 14 residues. The CDR3 spells CAWTTGGITGELFF. In nucleotides, the CDR3 is TGTGCCTGGACTACAGGAGGGATCACCGGGGAGCTGTTTTTT.

The chain combines TRBV5-1 with TRBJ2-1; the D is unclear. V was cut by 0 bases and J by 9 bases, with 7 bases left in between. The germline V gene has CDR1 SGHRS and CDR2 YFSETQ. This CDR3 has 12 amino acids. As DNA, the CDR3 is TGCGCCAGCAGCTTGGGAGCGAGTGAGCAGTTCTTC. It specifies CASSLGASEQFF. Together with reference TRBV5-1 and TRBJ2-1, the CDR3 gives the full variable domain: KAGVTQTPRYLIKTRGQQVTLSCSPISGHRSVSWYQQTPGQGLQFLFEYFSETQRNKGNFPGRFSGRQFSNSRSEMNVSTLELGDSALYLCASSLGASEQFFGPGTRLTVL.

The rearrangement uses TRBV6-5 and TRBJ1-2; no clear D gene. The ends were cut back, 0 bases at V and 0 bases at J, with 8 bases in the middle. CDR1 is MNHEY, CDR2 SVGAGI, per germline. The CDR3 is 15 residues long. CDR3 loop: CASSYSGQTNYGYTF. CDR3 in DNA: TGTGCCAGCAGTTACTCTGGGCAGACTAACTATGGCTACACCTTC.

The chain has TRBV11-2 and TRBJ1-6, with a tentative D call TRBD1 (5 bases). Germline-derived CDR1 and CDR2 are SGHAT and FQNNGV. V gave up 10 bases and J gave up 4 bases, with 8 bases separating them. The length of the CDR3 is 12 residues. In nucleotides, the CDR3 is TGTGCCACGGGGACTTATAATTCACCCCTCCACTTT. The encoded protein is CATGTYNSPLHF.

The chain recombines TRBV6-5 with TRBJ1-5; no clear D gene. There are 15 residues in the CDR3. CDR1 MNHEY and CDR2 SVGAGI come from the germline V gene. The V gene lost 0 bases and the J gene lost 3 bases, with 9 bases spanning the gap. The CDR3 region has the DNA TGTGCCAGCAGTTACTCGAACATAAACAATCAGCCCCAGCATTTT. This sequence encodes CASSYSNINNQPQHF.

This clone came up once. The chain employs TRBV7-2 and TRBJ2-3; 9 bases fit TRBD1. This CDR3 region has 15 residues. Germline V gene lookup returns CDR1 SGHTA and CDR2 FQGNSA. V was pared by 4 bases and J by 5 bases, with 7 bases of the junction left unmatched. CDR3 in DNA: TGTGCCAGCAGCTCTACAGGGGGCGCAGGAGATACGCAGTATTTT. This gives the protein CASSSTGGAGDTQYF.

The V call is TRBV18, the J call TRBJ2-7; a weak D match, TRBD1 (6 bases). Germline loops: CDR1 KGHSH, CDR2 LQKENI. V was pared by 2 bases and J by 2 bases, with 10 bases between. The CDR3 is 14 amino acids. The DNA for the CDR3 is TGTGCCAGCTCACCAGGCCAGGGGACCTACGAGCAGTACTTC. It codes for CASSPGQGTYEQYF. The full variable domain, rest sourced from reference TRBV18 and TRBJ2-7, is NAGVMQNPRHLVRRRGQEARLRCSPMKGHSHVYWYRQLPEEGLKFMVYLQKENIIDESGMPKERFSAEFPKEGPSILRIQQVVRGDSAAYFCASSPGQGTYEQYFGPGTRLTVT.